This T cell receptor (beta chain) was found in a study of Graves' ophthalmopathy and Graves' hyperthyroidism. Germline CDR1 is SQVTM and CDR2 is ANQGSEA. With 6 bases clipped from V and 7 bases from J, the junction kept 19 bases outside the gene matches. The CDR3 covers 17 residues. Findings and caveats of the study: Blood contained most expanded thyroid clonotypes exceeding 0.001 frequency.

In its sample, this clonotype was seen many times. The antigen is undetermined. Scientists amplified the TCR beta CDR3 regions from RNA transcripts. HTBI-primed first-round RT-PCR preceded second-round multiplex PCR. TCRdb reprocessed the multiplex PCR reads with MiXCR, giving one entry per CDR3 protein. The sample lists under 350,000 distinct CDR3 sequences; roughly a sixth were seen once. The receptor was derived from an adult man with Graves' ophthalmopathy. This chain connects TRBV29-1 to TRBJ1-2; TRBD1 matches at 11 bases. The sample comprised peripheral blood. CDR3: CSVAAPGTGGVSVGYTF. The CDR3 DNA reads TGCAGCGTCGCAGCCCCCGGGACAGGGGGAGTTTCGGTTGGCTACACCTTC.